This TCR beta chain was recorded in a study of CD8+ T cells in alopecia areata. Study context: Each of the treated patients was given oral tofacitinib, 5 to 10 mg twice daily, for moderate-to-severe alopecia areata.

In each case, RNA was isolated and then reverse transcribed into cDNA as the sequencing template. Clones were read by immunoSEQ multiplex PCR, and TCRdb kept only the in-frame ones, dropping some. The sample yields over 110,000 clones, 51% seen once. About this clone: The target antigen is unknown.

CDR3 size: 12 residues. Per the germline V gene, CDR1 is SGDLS and CDR2 is YYNGEE. V was pared by 1 base and J by 4 bases, with 2 bases between. Findings of the study overall: Normal skin contains resident alphabeta T cells, and these are also sequenced in scalp samples. Researchers reported that TCR sharing among patients proved less clear than in mice, possibly HLA-linked.

Alopecia areata patients provided lesional scalp punch biopsies and peripheral blood. The source is a human donor with alopecia areata. The sample was CD4+ T cells sorted from blood, taken at week 0. The V call is TRBV9, the J call TRBJ2-2; D not certain. The CDR3 is CASSVLTGELFF. The CDR3 region has the DNA TGTGCCAGCAGCGTACTCACCGGGGAGCTGTTTTTT.